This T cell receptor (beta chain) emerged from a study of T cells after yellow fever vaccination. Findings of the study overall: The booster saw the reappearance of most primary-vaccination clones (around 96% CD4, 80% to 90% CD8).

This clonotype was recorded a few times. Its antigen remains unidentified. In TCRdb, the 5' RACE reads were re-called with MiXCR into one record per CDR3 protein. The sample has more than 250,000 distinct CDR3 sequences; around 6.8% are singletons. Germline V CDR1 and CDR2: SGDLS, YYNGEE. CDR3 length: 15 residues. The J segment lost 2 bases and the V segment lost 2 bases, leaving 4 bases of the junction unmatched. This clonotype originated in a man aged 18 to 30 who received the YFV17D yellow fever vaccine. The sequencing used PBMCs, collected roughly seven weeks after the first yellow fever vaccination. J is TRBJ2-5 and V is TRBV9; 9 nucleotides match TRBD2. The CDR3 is CASSVRSGGQETQYF. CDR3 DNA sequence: TGTGCCAGCAGCGTCCGTAGCGGGGGACAAGAGACCCAGTACTTC.